The 17 T cell receptor beta chains below all came from one sample that was sequenced in a study of blood T cell repertoires in COVID-19. The repertoire was sequenced with immunoSEQ multiplex PCR; TCRdb's copy has only in-frame clones and lacks some. The table has approximately 200,000 clones, around 88% seen once. What was sequenced was PBMCs or T cells enriched from blood (not recorded which). The receptors were gathered from a young woman who had recovered from COVID-19.

The chain combines TRBV5-5 with TRBJ1-2; 7 bases are shared with TRBD1. With 4 bases clipped from V and 3 bases from J, the junction kept 3 bases outside the gene matches. From germline, CDR1 is SGHKS and CDR2 YYEKEE (reference sequence). The CDR3 has 13 residues. CDR3 sequence (DNA): TGTGCCAGCAGCGACGGGACAGACTATGGCTACACCTTC. It specifies CASSDGTDYGYTF. The full variable domain, in which reference TRBV5-5 and TRBJ1-2 provide the parts outside the CDR3, is DAGVTQSPTHLIKTRGQQVTLRCSPISGHKSVSWYQQVLGQGPQFIFQYYEKEERGRGNFPDRFSARQFPNYSSELNVNALLLGDSALYLCASSDGTDYGYTFGSGTRLTVV.

This rearrangement joins TRBV10-1 to TRBJ2-5; 7 positions agree with TRBD1. V was pared by 0 bases and J by 4 bases, with 2 bases of the junction left unmatched. From germline, CDR1 is WNHNN and CDR2 SYGVQD (reference sequence). This CDR3 is 14 amino acids long. CDR3 protein: CASSESRDRETQYF. The CDR3 DNA is TGCGCCAGCAGTGAGTCCCGGGACAGAGAGACCCAGTACTTC.

J is TRBJ2-6 and V is TRBV29-1; TRBD1 is a possible D gene (5 bases). The CDR3 covers 13 residues. Trimming left V 6 bases short and J 2 bases short, with 8 bases between. CDR1 SQVTM and CDR2 ANQGSEA come from the germline V gene. This CDR3 reads CSVVTAGANVLTF. CDR3 DNA sequence: TGCAGCGTAGTGACAGCTGGGGCCAACGTCCTGACTTTC.

This clone showed up just a few times. The CDR3 loop reads CSNPGTQSYEQYF. The CDR3 DNA reads as TGCAGCAACCCGGGGACACAATCCTACGAGCAGTACTTC. This chain joins TRBV29-1 and TRBJ2-7; D is perhaps TRBD1 (6 bases). V was clipped by 8 bases and J by 1 base, with 15 bases between them. Germline V gene lookup returns CDR1 SQVTM and CDR2 ANQGSEA. CDR3 length equals 13 residues.

The J gene is TRBJ1-2, the V gene TRBV2, with 7 nucleotides matching TRBD1. V gave up 0 bases and J gave up 4 bases; unmatched junction bases: 5. Looked up from germline, CDR1 is SNHLY and CDR2 is FYNNEI. The CDR3 totals 15 residues. CDR3 sequence: CASSEADDRVYGYTF. The CDR3 nucleotides are TGTGCCAGCAGTGAAGCGGATGACAGGGTCTATGGCTACACCTTC.

The chain joins TRBV28 to TRBJ1-2; D is unclear. The CDR3 has 16 amino acids. Trimming shortened V by 1 base and J by 8 bases, and 20 bases separated the two germline ends. Looked up from germline, CDR1 is MDHEN and CDR2 is SYDVKM. Here the CDR3 reads CASSLFATRGGDGYTF. As DNA, the CDR3 is TGTGCCAGCAGTTTATTTGCGACGCGGGGAGGCGACGGCTACACCTTC.

The CDR3 DNA sequence: TGTGCCAGCAGCTCCGGACAGGGAGGATACGAGCAGTACTTC. Its translation is CASSSGQGGYEQYF. V and J are TRBV21-1 and TRBJ2-7; the table's D call, TRBD1, was not checked against the DNA. TRBV21-1 is termed a pseudogene. This CDR3 region has 14 residues.

The gene calls are TRBV20-1 and TRBJ2-1; 7 nucleotides line up with TRBD2. CDR3 size: 16 residues. CDR1 is DFQATT, CDR2 SNEGSKA, per germline (reference sequence). With 3 bases clipped from V and 5 bases from J, the junction kept 13 bases outside the gene matches. CDR3 amino acids: CSASMLAETKNNEQFF. The DNA of the CDR3 is TGCAGTGCTAGTATGCTAGCGGAGACAAAAAACAATGAGCAGTTCTTC.

This chain joins TRBV6-2 or TRBV6-3 and TRBJ2-3; 10 nucleotides line up with TRBD2. V was clipped by 6 bases and J by 4 bases; unmatched bases: 13. The CDR3 has 17 amino acids. Germline V gene lookup returns CDR1 MNHEY and CDR2 SVGEGT. CDR3 DNA: TGTGCCAGCAGCCGCGGAGGGCTAGCGGGAGAACCAGATACGCAGTATTTT. Translated, it gives CASSRGGLAGEPDTQYF.

V gene TRBV20-1 combines with J gene TRBJ2-1; 10 nucleotides match TRBD2. Germline trimming cut 6 bases from V and 7 bases from J; bases unmatched to any gene: 9. The CDR3 has 14 amino acids. Germline V gives CDR1 DFQATT, CDR2 SNEGSKA (reference sequence). The chain's CDR3 is CSASRTSGSNEQFF. The CDR3 region has the DNA TGCAGTGCGAGTCGGACTAGCGGTTCGAATGAGCAGTTCTTC.

The chain has TRBV11-2 and TRBJ2-2; D may be TRBD1 (6 bases). V lost 11 bases to trimming and J lost 6 bases, with 19 bases between them. The CDR3 is made up of 14 amino acids. In germline, CDR1 is SGHAT, CDR2 FQNNGV. The CDR3 loop is CAGRDTTTAGELFF. The CDR3 DNA follows: TGTGCCGGCCGGGACACAACAACAGCCGGGGAGCTGTTTTTT.

This chain joins TRBV14 and TRBJ1-1; D might be TRBD1 (6 bases). Germline values: CDR1 SGHDN, CDR2 FVKESK. Trimming took 4 bases from V and 3 from J, leaving 18 bases between them. The CDR3 consists of 16 residues. The CDR3 loop reads CASSPRGRGWYTEAFF. In DNA, the CDR3 is TGTGCCAGCAGCCCCCGTGGCAGGGGATGGTACACTGAAGCTTTCTTT.

The V and J genes are TRBV11-2 and TRBJ2-1; possible D gene TRBD2, 6 bases. Trimming pared 5 bases from V and 7 bases from J, leaving 12 bases between. The CDR3 runs 13 residues. Germline CDR1 SGHAT, CDR2 FQNNGV. In DNA form, the CDR3 reads TGTGCCAGCAGCCCGGAGGGAAAGAATGAGCAGTTCTTC. Amino acids: CASSPEGKNEQFF.

J is TRBJ1-1 and V is TRBV7-9; tentative D call: TRBD1 (6 bases). V lost 4 bases, J lost 4 bases, and 13 bases lay in between. The CDR3 totals 14 residues. Germline V gives CDR1 SEHNR, CDR2 FQNEAQ (reference sequence). In nucleotides, the CDR3 is TGTGCCAGCAGCTGGGTTTTGGGGGCCACTGAAGCTTTCTTT. Protein sequence: CASSWVLGATEAFF.

This chain connects TRBV12-5 to TRBJ2-3; 9 bases match TRBD1. The germline V gene encodes CDR1 LGHNT and CDR2 FRNRAP. The CDR3 is 16 amino acids. With V trimmed by 4 bases and J by 4 bases, 9 bases remained unmatched. CDR3 loop: CASGSGGTGGPDTQYF. CDR3 sequence (DNA): TGTGCTAGTGGTTCGGGAGGTACAGGGGGCCCAGATACGCAGTATTTT.

For the CDR3, the DNA is TGCGCCAGCAGCTCCCAGGTTCTGAACACCGGGGAGCTGTTTTTT. The encoded protein is CASSSQVLNTGELFF. The rearrangement joins TRBV5-1 to TRBJ2-2, with unresolved D. Trimming removed 3 bases from V and 1 base from J, with 10 bases in between. Germline loops: CDR1 SGHRS, CDR2 YFSETQ. The CDR3 covers 15 residues.

This chain joins TRBV2 and TRBJ2-3; 8 nucleotides line up with TRBD2. CDR1 SNHLY and CDR2 FYNNEI come from the germline V gene. After removal of 4 bases from V and 6 bases from J, the junction contained 9 bases not matched to a gene. CDR3 length equals 15 residues. CDR3 residues: CASSARASGRDTQYF. CDR3 sequence (DNA): TGTGCCAGCAGTGCTAGGGCTAGCGGGCGGGATACGCAGTATTTT.